A single sample is the source of the 32 T cell receptor beta chains below, sequenced in a study of OX40 agonist ivuxolimab in advanced cancers. Assay used: immunoSEQ multiplex PCR; TCRdb lists only in-frame clones, some missing. The profile shows approximately 77,000 clones, approximately 85% of them singletons. The sequencing here drew on CD4+ or CD8+ T cells sorted from blood, taken in a trial of the OX40 agonist ivuxolimab. The receptors were gathered from an adult with an advanced solid tumor such as melanoma, head and neck, liver or kidney cancer.

The rearrangement links TRBV19 to TRBJ2-7; tentatively, D is TRBD2 (6 bases). Per the germline V gene, CDR1 is LNHDA and CDR2 is SQIVND (reference sequence). Trimming removed 10 bases from V and 0 bases from J, with 10 bases in between. The CDR3 runs 12 residues. The CDR3 spells CATTGVSYEQYF. CDR3 nucleotides: TGTGCCACTACGGGGGTCTCCTACGAGCAGTACTTC.

The chain has TRBV19 and TRBJ1-2; 9 bases are a match to TRBD1. The CDR3 is 12 amino acids. V lost 8 bases to trimming and J lost 6 bases; unmatched junction nucleotides: 4. The germline CDR1 and CDR2 sequences are LNHDA and SQIVND (reference sequence). CDR3 sequence (DNA): TGTGCCAGTGGGGACAGGGCCGATGGCTACACCTTC. Its protein product is CASGDRADGYTF.

V usage is TRBV9 and J usage is TRBJ2-2; TRBD2 matches 11 bases. In germline, CDR1 is SGDLS, CDR2 YYNGEE. V was clipped by 4 bases and J by 6 bases; unmatched bases: 17. The CDR3 sequence is 19 residues long. As DNA, the CDR3 is TGTGCCAGCAGCAAGTTTGATAGCGGGAGGGGCCCTGTGGCCGGGGAGCTGTTTTTT. The encoded protein is CASSKFDSGRGPVAGELFF.

This clone was observed a handful of times. The CDR3, as DNA: TGTGCCAGTAGTATTCGACAGTTTGGCTACACCTTC. Amino acid sequence: CASSIRQFGYTF. This chain links TRBV19 with TRBJ1-2; TRBD1 is a possible D gene (5 bases). This CDR3 spans 12 amino acids. CDR1 is LNHDA, CDR2 SQIVND, per germline (reference sequence). The V end was cut by 3 bases, the J end by 7 bases, with 9 bases between.

The chain is built from TRBV6-5 and TRBJ2-3; no reliable D call. CDR1 is MNHEY, CDR2 SVGAGI, per germline. CDR3 length: 15 amino acids. V lost 0 bases to trimming and J lost 4 bases, with 11 bases between them. The CDR3: CASSYSVGKADTQYF. In DNA, the CDR3 is TGTGCCAGCAGTTACTCAGTTGGGAAGGCAGATACGCAGTATTTT.

J is TRBJ2-1 and V is TRBV29-1, with 9 positions matching TRBD1. Germline-derived CDR1 and CDR2 are SQVTM and ANQGSEA. V shed 8 bases, J shed 10 bases, and the junction held 9 bases outside the gene matches. There are 12 residues in the CDR3. The CDR3 DNA reads as TGCAGCAGGACAGGGGAGTTCAACGAGCAGTTCTTC. It codes for CSRTGEFNEQFF.

The CDR3 nucleotides read TGTGCCAGCAGTTCAACCGGGAGTACGGTTGATGAGCAGTTCTTC. Amino acid sequence: CASSSTGSTVDEQFF. The rearrangement joins TRBV7-6 to TRBJ2-1, with a weak D call TRBD2 (6 bases). The CDR3 is 15 residues long. Germline lookup yields CDR1 SGHVS and CDR2 FNYEAQ. Trimming shortened V by 6 bases and J by 8 bases, and 20 bases separated the two germline ends.

This CDR3 reads CASSRFARGSSGNTIYF. The CDR3 bases are TGCGCCAGCAGTCGCTTTGCTCGGGGGAGCTCTGGAAACACCATATATTTT. The chain uses TRBV23-1 and TRBJ1-3, with D perhaps matching TRBD1 (5 bases). Being an ORF, TRBV23-1 has a function that is uncertain. CDR3 length: 17 amino acids. Deletions cut 4 bases from V and 0 bases from J, with 16 bases between.

This chain joins TRBV27 and TRBJ1-1, with a tentative D call TRBD1 (6 bases). This CDR3 has 15 residues. Germline loops: CDR1 MNHEY, CDR2 SMNVEV (reference sequence). Trimming shortened V by 2 bases and J by 4 bases, and 14 bases separated the two germline ends. The CDR3 is CASSLGGGAGTEAFF. The CDR3 DNA sequence: TGTGCCAGCAGTTTAGGGGGGGGCGCAGGCACTGAAGCTTTCTTT.

The chain recombines TRBV7-5 with TRBJ2-3; whether TRBD2, the table's D call, matches the DNA was not checked. TRBV7-5 has pseudogene status. This CDR3 contains 16 residues. The CDR3 loop is CVTPAVSGTHTDTQYF. In DNA, the CDR3 is TGTGTCACACCGGCCGTTAGCGGGACGCACACAGATACGCAGTATTTT.

The rearrangement uses TRBV6-1 and TRBJ1-1; D is perhaps TRBD1 (6 bases). The CDR3 loop spans 14 amino acids. V was pared by 8 bases and J by 0 bases, with 13 bases between. Germline V gives CDR1 MNHNS, CDR2 SASEGT. CDR3 amino acids: CASLTGWMNTEAFF. The CDR3 bases are TGTGCCAGCCTTACAGGGTGGATGAACACTGAAGCTTTCTTT.

The V gene is TRBV11-2, the J gene TRBJ1-1; 7 bases line up with TRBD1. V was pared by 5 bases and J by 10 bases, with 7 bases of the junction left unmatched. Germline V lookup: CDR1 SGHAT, CDR2 FQNNGV. This CDR3 has 12 amino acids. The DNA of the CDR3 is TGTGCCAGCAGCGTAGGACGGACAGGAGCTTTCTTT. This encodes CASSVGRTGAFF.

The chain combines TRBV6-5 with TRBJ2-1; TRBD2 aligns across 8 bases. Germline trimming cut 4 bases from V and 9 bases from J; bases unmatched to any gene: 14. Germline V gene data show CDR1 as MNHEY and CDR2 as SVGAGI. This CDR3 has 16 amino acids. The CDR3 bases are TGTGCCAGCAGTTTGACGCCGGGGGGGTCCCGGGGTGAGCAGTTCTTC. Its protein is CASSLTPGGSRGEQFF.

This rearrangement joins TRBV9 to TRBJ2-2, with 7 bases lining up with TRBD2. With V trimmed by 0 bases and J by 4 bases, 3 bases remained unmatched. The CDR3 consists of 15 residues. Germline V gene data show CDR1 as SGDLS and CDR2 as YYNGEE. The CDR3 loop is CASSVAGGLTGELFF. In DNA form, the CDR3 reads TGTGCCAGCAGCGTAGCGGGGGGTCTCACCGGGGAGCTGTTTTTT.

The CDR3 DNA reads as TGCGCCAGCAGCTTGGTGGATACAGGGCTGGACTACGAGCAGTACTTC. Its translation is CASSLVDTGLDYEQYF. The chain links TRBV5-1 to TRBJ2-7; TRBD1 is a possible D gene (6 bases). Germline assignment: CDR1 SGHRS and CDR2 YFSETQ. V was trimmed by 0 bases and J by 3 bases, leaving 16 bases between them. The CDR3 spans 16 residues.

This chain uses TRBV14 with TRBJ2-7; D is uncertain. The germline gives CDR1 SGHDN, CDR2 FVKESK. V lost 0 bases and J 6 bases, leaving 18 bases between the germline ends. This CDR3 contains 16 residues. The CDR3 is CASSQDWTGRRTEQYF. In DNA form, the CDR3 reads TGTGCCAGCAGCCAAGATTGGACGGGCCGACGGACCGAGCAGTACTTC.

The chain couples TRBV7-2 to TRBJ2-7, with a tentative D call TRBD2 (6 bases). Germline lookup yields CDR1 SGHTA and CDR2 FQGNSA. This CDR3 region has 13 residues. Deletions cut 5 bases from V and 3 bases from J, with 11 bases between. CDR3 amino acids: CASSRDSYYEQYF. The CDR3 DNA follows: TGTGCCAGCAGCCGGGACTCCTACTACGAGCAGTACTTC.

This chain uses TRBV27 with TRBJ2-7; 9 nucleotides align to TRBD1. J gave up 4 bases and V 6 bases, and 13 bases lay outside the gene matches. This CDR3 region has 16 residues. CDR1 is MNHEY and CDR2 is SMNVEV in the germline V gene (reference sequence). The CDR3 DNA sequence: TGTGCCAGCAGGCCCGCCGGACAGGGGAAAAGGTACGAGCAGTACTTC. It encodes CASRPAGQGKRYEQYF.

This chain connects TRBV30 to TRBJ2-3; no definite D call. V lost 5 bases to trimming and J lost 2 bases, with 5 bases between them. Germline CDR1 GTSNPN, CDR2 SVGIG (reference sequence). CDR3 size: 11 residues. Here the CDR3 reads CAWGNTDTQYF. The DNA of the CDR3 is TGTGCCTGGGGAAACACAGATACGCAGTATTTT.

The chain carries TRBV9 and TRBJ1-6, with D perhaps TRBD1 (5 bases). V dropped 1 base and J dropped 11 bases, with 10 bases sitting between them. The CDR3 sequence is 13 residues long. Germline CDR1 is SGDLS and CDR2 is YYNGEE. CDR3 residues: CASSVTGSPPLHF. The CDR3 region has the DNA TGTGCCAGCAGCGTAACAGGTTCCCCACCCCTCCACTTT. The full variable domain, completed using reference TRBV9 and TRBJ1-6, is DSGVTQTPKHLITATGQRVTLRCSPRSGDLSVYWYQQSLDQGLQFLIQYYNGEERAKGNILERFSAQQFPDLHSELNLSSLELGDSALYFCASSVTGSPPLHFGNGTRLTVT.

The V and J genes are TRBV11-2 and TRBJ2-2; 13 positions agree with TRBD2. The V gene's germline CDR1 is SGHAT and CDR2 FQNNGV. J gave up 0 bases and V 5 bases, and 6 bases lay outside the gene matches. The CDR3 loop spans 18 amino acids. CDR3 DNA sequence: TGTGCCAGCAGCAGGACTAGCGGGAGCCCGACGAACACCGGGGAGCTGTTTTTT. Protein product: CASSRTSGSPTNTGELFF.

This clone was observed once. V and J are TRBV2 and TRBJ2-1; 10 bases are a match to TRBD2. Losses at the gene ends were 7 bases for V and 6 bases for J; bases not matched to a gene: 6. Per germline, CDR1 SNHLY and CDR2 FYNNEI. CDR3 length: 14 residues. The CDR3 region has the DNA TGTGCCAGCAACAGACTAGCGGGTATCAATGAGCAGTTCTTC. It translates to CASNRLAGINEQFF. Full variable domain (remainder filled in from reference TRBV2 and TRBJ2-1): EPEVTQTPSHQVTQMGQEVILRCVPISNHLYFYWYRQILGQKVEFLVSFYNNEISEKSEIFDDQFSVERPDGSNFTLKIRSTKLEDSAMYFCASNRLAGINEQFFGPGTRLTVL.

The chain couples TRBV9 to TRBJ2-1; 11 bases are shared with TRBD2. The CDR3 runs to 15 residues. Trimming at V came to 4 bases and at J to 6 bases, leaving 6 bases not matched to a gene. Per the germline V gene, CDR1 is SGDLS and CDR2 is YYNGEE. CDR3 bases: TGTGCCAGCAGCCCCTCCGGGACTAGCGGCAATGAGCAGTTCTTC. As protein: CASSPSGTSGNEQFF. Supplemented by reference TRBV9 and TRBJ2-1, the full variable domain reads DSGVTQTPKHLITATGQRVTLRCSPRSGDLSVYWYQQSLDQGLQFLIQYYNGEERAKGNILERFSAQQFPDLHSELNLSSLELGDSALYFCASSPSGTSGNEQFFGPGTRLTVL.

This rearrangement joins TRBV18 to TRBJ2-4; TRBD1 agrees at 7 bases. CDR3 length equals 19 residues. With V trimmed by 5 bases and J by 6 bases, 22 bases remained unmatched. The germline V gene has CDR1 KGHSH and CDR2 LQKENI. Here the CDR3 DNA reads TGTGCCAGCTCATTACAAAGAGGACAGGTAGGGACCGGTGGAAACATTCAGTACTTC. Amino acids: CASSLQRGQVGTGGNIQYF.

This clone showed up just once. This rearrangement joins TRBV7-3 to TRBJ1-2, with TRBD1 matching over 7 bases. This CDR3 contains 13 residues. Germline loops: CDR1 SGHTA, CDR2 FQGTGA. V was clipped by 0 bases and J by 6 bases; unmatched bases: 1. The CDR3 DNA is TGTGCCAGCAGCTTAACAACAGGGGATGGCTACACCTTC. Amino acids: CASSLTTGDGYTF.

The chain couples TRBV25-1 to TRBJ1-2; D unclear. Germline V gives CDR1 MGHDK, CDR2 SYGVNS. CDR3 length equals 12 residues. V lost 1 base and J lost 12, with 12 bases in between. In DNA, the CDR3 is TGTGCCAGCAGTGAATTGTTAGGGTTCCACACCTTC. Its protein is CASSELLGFHTF.

The chain recombines TRBV6-1 with TRBJ1-2; tentative D call: TRBD1 (6 bases). The CDR3 runs 13 residues. Trimming removed 6 bases at V and 4 bases at J, with 12 bases between. The germline V gene has CDR1 MNHNS and CDR2 SASEGT. The CDR3: CASRRTESYGYTF. The CDR3 DNA reads as TGTGCCAGCAGACGGACAGAATCCTATGGCTACACCTTC.

The V gene is TRBV6-6, the J gene TRBJ1-1; 11 bases line up with TRBD1. CDR1 is MNHNY, CDR2 SVGAGI, per germline (reference sequence). The ends lost 6 bases at V and 3 bases at J; junction bases unmatched: 6. This CDR3 is 15 amino acids long. This chain's CDR3 is CASRGQGAGDTEAFF. CDR3 DNA sequence: TGTGCCAGCAGAGGACAGGGGGCCGGGGACACTGAAGCTTTCTTT.

V and J are TRBV5-4 and TRBJ1-1; D uncertain. Trimming left V 0 bases short and J 11 bases short, with 14 bases between. Looked up from germline, CDR1 is SGHNT and CDR2 is YYREEE (reference sequence). The CDR3 covers 13 residues. The CDR3 region has the DNA TGTGCCAGCAGCTTGGGAGTCCGGTCGAACGCTTTCTTT. This sequence encodes CASSLGVRSNAFF.

The rearrangement links TRBV5-1 to TRBJ2-5; D is unclear. The CDR3 contains 12 residues. Trimming pared 5 bases from V and 5 bases from J, leaving 10 bases between. The V gene's germline CDR1 is SGHRS and CDR2 YFSETQ. The CDR3 DNA reads TGCGCCAGCAGACGGACGCGGGAGACCCAGTACTTC. The encoded protein is CASRRTRETQYF.

This clone showed up just a few times. The rearrangement uses TRBV15 and TRBJ2-7; D is ambiguous. Germline V CDR1 and CDR2: LNHNV, YYDKDF (reference sequence). CDR3 length: 15 amino acids. The ends were cut back, 0 bases at V and 4 bases at J, with 13 bases in the middle. CDR3 nucleotide sequence: TGTGCCACCAGCAGAGATCAGGTTGGAGTGTACGAGCAGTACTTC. As protein: CATSRDQVGVYEQYF.

The rearrangement uses TRBV19 and TRBJ2-7, with D unresolved. V lost 3 bases and J lost 6, with 9 bases in between. The CDR3 is made up of 12 amino acids. Per the germline V gene, CDR1 is LNHDA and CDR2 is SQIVND (reference sequence). CDR3 residues: CASSMPGFEQYF. Written as DNA, the CDR3 is TGTGCCAGTAGTATGCCCGGGTTCGAGCAGTACTTC.